This T cell receptor beta chain originates from a study of CD8+ T cells in alopecia areata. Samples from alopecia areata patients were lesional scalp punch biopsies and peripheral blood. The sequencing template was cDNA reverse transcribed from extracted RNA. The repertoire was sequenced with immunoSEQ multiplex PCR; TCRdb's copy has only in-frame clones and lacks some. The table shows about 200,000 clones, with around 62% occurring only once. Germline V lookup: CDR1 SNHLY, CDR2 FYNNEI. The germline V and J ends were trimmed by 2 bases and 4 bases, with 8 bases remaining between them. The CDR3 length is 14 residues. Study outcomes and limitations: There were also resident alphabeta T cells of normal skin sequenced in scalp samples. Mice gave a clearer picture of TCR sharing than patients did, possibly for HLA-related reasons.

Regarding this clone: The antigen remains undetermined.

The chain joins TRBV2 to TRBJ2-2; D remains unclear. The material was CD4+ T cells sorted from blood, obtained at week 0. The receptor's source is a human donor with alopecia areata. For the CDR3, the DNA is TGTGCCAGCAGTGAATCAGAGACCACCGGGGAGCTGTTTTTT. Its translation: CASSESETTGELFF. Variable domain in full (rest from reference TRBV2 and TRBJ2-2): EPEVTQTPSHQVTQMGQEVILRCVPISNHLYFYWYRQILGQKVEFLVSFYNNEISEKSEIFDDQFSVERPDGSNFTLKIRSTKLEDSAMYFCASSESETTGELFFGEGSRLTVL.